This is a list of T cell receptor beta chains from one sample in a study of cytomegalovirus exposure and HLA in healthy donors. Assay used: immunoSEQ multiplex PCR; TCRdb lists only in-frame clones, some missing. The data contain 110,000 or so clones, 80% to 85% of them singletons. The source material was PBMCs. These receptors came from a man aged 25 to 40 in good health and CMV-seropositive. CDR3s include the opening cysteine and the closing phenylalanine or tryptophan. Fields, in order: D gene, J gene, clone size, V gene, CDR3 DNA, CDR3 protein. D genes are given only for firm matches. Clone size appears in some rows only: once, few, many, or a class for an expanded clone.

d_call: NA
j_call: TRBJ2-7
clone_size: few
v_call: TRBV7-2
cdr3_nt: TGTGCCAGCAGCGCCTCCTACGAGCAGTACTTC
cdr3_aa: CASSASYEQYF

d_call: NA
j_call: TRBJ1-1
clone_size: NA
v_call: TRBV7-2
cdr3_nt: TGTGCCAGCAGCTCCCTAATGAACACTGAAGCTTTCTTT
cdr3_aa: CASSSLMNTEAFF

d_call: NA
j_call: TRBJ1-4
clone_size: NA
v_call: TRBV7-8
cdr3_nt: TGTGCCAGCAGCCCCACCAGGGGAACTAATGAAAAACTGTTTTTT
cdr3_aa: CASSPTRGTNEKLFF

d_call: NA
j_call: TRBJ1-6
clone_size: NA
v_call: TRBV4-3
cdr3_nt: TGCGCCAGCAGCCAAGGGAGGGCTTATAATTCACCCCTCCACTTT
cdr3_aa: CASSQGRAYNSPLHF

d_call: TRBD2
j_call: TRBJ2-1
clone_size: NA
v_call: TRBV19
cdr3_nt: TGTGCCAGTAGTCCCCCGGGCGGGGGTTCCAATGAGCAGTTCTTC
cdr3_aa: CASSPPGGGSNEQFF

d_call: NA
j_call: TRBJ1-6
clone_size: few
v_call: TRBV5-8
cdr3_nt: TGTGCCAGCAGCTTCGAAGGCTCCGGGAATTCACCCCTCCACTTT
cdr3_aa: CASSFEGSGNSPLHF

d_call: NA
j_call: TRBJ2-1
clone_size: few
v_call: TRBV11-1
cdr3_nt: TGTGCCAGCAGCCAGGGGACCGAAAATGAGCAGTTCTTC
cdr3_aa: CASSQGTENEQFF

d_call: TRBD1
j_call: TRBJ1-1
clone_size: NA
v_call: TRBV18
cdr3_nt: TGTGCCAGCTCAGGGGGACAGGGTATGAACACTGAAGCTTTCTTT
cdr3_aa: CASSGGQGMNTEAFF

d_call: NA
j_call: TRBJ2-5
clone_size: NA
v_call: TRBV7-2
cdr3_nt: TGTGCCAGCAGCTTAGATGCGACTAGGCGCGGGGAGACCCAGTACTTC
cdr3_aa: CASSLDATRRGETQYF

d_call: NA
j_call: TRBJ2-4
clone_size: few
v_call: TRBV18
cdr3_nt: TGTGCCAGCTCCCAGGGACTCACGGGGAACATTCAGTACTTC
cdr3_aa: CASSQGLTGNIQYF

d_call: TRBD2
j_call: TRBJ2-3
clone_size: NA
v_call: TRBV5-5
cdr3_nt: TGTGCCAGCAGCATGGGACTATCCACAGATACGCAGTATTTT
cdr3_aa: CASSMGLSTDTQYF

d_call: NA
j_call: TRBJ2-2
clone_size: NA
v_call: TRBV7-2
cdr3_nt: TGTGCCAGCAGCCGGGGTTGGGCGGCCGGGGAGCTGTTTTTT
cdr3_aa: CASSRGWAAGELFF

d_call: NA
j_call: TRBJ2-2
clone_size: NA
v_call: TRBV7-9
cdr3_nt: TGTGCCAGCAGCCCGGACACCGGGGAGCTGTTTTTT
cdr3_aa: CASSPDTGELFF

d_call: TRBD2
j_call: TRBJ2-5
clone_size: NA
v_call: TRBV7-6
cdr3_nt: TGTGCCAGCAGAAATCCGCGGGAGGAGCAAGAGACCCAGTACTTC
cdr3_aa: CASRNPREEQETQYF

d_call: NA
j_call: TRBJ2-3
clone_size: NA
v_call: TRBV4-3
cdr3_nt: TGCGCCAGCAGCCCCGGAGGGTACGATACGCAGTATTTT
cdr3_aa: CASSPGGYDTQYF

d_call: NA
j_call: TRBJ1-2
clone_size: NA
v_call: TRBV18
cdr3_nt: TGTGCCAGCTCACCTTCCACTGAGACAGGCTATGGCTACACCTTC
cdr3_aa: CASSPSTETGYGYTF

d_call: TRBD2
j_call: TRBJ2-1
clone_size: once
v_call: TRBV7-7
cdr3_nt: TGTGCTAGCAGCCTAGGGACTAGCGGAAACAATGAGCAGTTCTTC
cdr3_aa: CASSLGTSGNNEQFF

d_call: NA
j_call: TRBJ2-5
clone_size: NA
v_call: TRBV5-1
cdr3_nt: TGCGCCAGCAGCTTGGGGGGGGAAGAGACCCAGTACTTC
cdr3_aa: CASSLGGEETQYF

d_call: NA
j_call: TRBJ2-7
clone_size: NA
v_call: TRBV11-1
cdr3_nt: TGTGCCAGCAGCCCTCGACACCCGTACGAGCAGTACTTC
cdr3_aa: CASSPRHPYEQYF

d_call: TRBD2
j_call: TRBJ2-7
clone_size: NA
v_call: TRBV4-1
cdr3_nt: TGCGCCAGCAGCCAACTAGCGGGGGGGCAACACGAGCAGTACTTC
cdr3_aa: CASSQLAGGQHEQYF

d_call: NA
j_call: TRBJ1-6
clone_size: NA
v_call: TRBV18
cdr3_nt: TGTGCCAGCTCACCAGGATCGGGGAATTCACCCCTCCACTTT
cdr3_aa: CASSPGSGNSPLHF

d_call: NA
j_call: TRBJ2-7
clone_size: NA
v_call: TRBV5-1
cdr3_nt: TGCGCCAGCAGCTTGGAGAGACACAACTACGAGCAGTACTTC
cdr3_aa: CASSLERHNYEQYF

d_call: NA
j_call: TRBJ1-1
clone_size: NA
v_call: TRBV4-3
cdr3_nt: TGCGCCAGCAGCCAAGCATGGGGCTCTGAAGCTTTCTTT
cdr3_aa: CASSQAWGSEAFF

d_call: TRBD1
j_call: TRBJ1-4
clone_size: few
v_call: TRBV5-1
cdr3_nt: TGCGCCAGCAGCCGTTCATCGGGACAGCAAGAAAAACTGTTTTTT
cdr3_aa: CASSRSSGQQEKLFF

d_call: TRBD2
j_call: TRBJ2-2
clone_size: NA
v_call: TRBV7-3
cdr3_nt: TGTGCCAGCAGCTTCGGCGGGGGCACCGGGGAGCTGTTTTTT
cdr3_aa: CASSFGGGTGELFF

d_call: NA
j_call: TRBJ1-5
clone_size: NA
v_call: TRBV6-5
cdr3_nt: TGTGCCAGCAGTGGACACAATCAGCCCCAGCATTTT
cdr3_aa: CASSGHNQPQHF

d_call: NA
j_call: TRBJ1-5
clone_size: once
v_call: TRBV10-3
cdr3_nt: TGTGCCATCAGAGCTTCGGGGGGCGAGGGTCAGCCCCAGCATTTT
cdr3_aa: CAIRASGGEGQPQHF

d_call: NA
j_call: TRBJ2-3
clone_size: NA
v_call: TRBV30
cdr3_nt: TGTGCCTGGAGTCCGTGGGGGGGCCTCACAGATACGCAGTATTTT
cdr3_aa: CAWSPWGGLTDTQYF

d_call: NA
j_call: TRBJ1-6
clone_size: NA
v_call: TRBV5-8
cdr3_nt: TGTGCCAGCATCACGGAAGGGGGCTCCTATAATTCACCCCTCCACTTT
cdr3_aa: CASITEGGSYNSPLHF